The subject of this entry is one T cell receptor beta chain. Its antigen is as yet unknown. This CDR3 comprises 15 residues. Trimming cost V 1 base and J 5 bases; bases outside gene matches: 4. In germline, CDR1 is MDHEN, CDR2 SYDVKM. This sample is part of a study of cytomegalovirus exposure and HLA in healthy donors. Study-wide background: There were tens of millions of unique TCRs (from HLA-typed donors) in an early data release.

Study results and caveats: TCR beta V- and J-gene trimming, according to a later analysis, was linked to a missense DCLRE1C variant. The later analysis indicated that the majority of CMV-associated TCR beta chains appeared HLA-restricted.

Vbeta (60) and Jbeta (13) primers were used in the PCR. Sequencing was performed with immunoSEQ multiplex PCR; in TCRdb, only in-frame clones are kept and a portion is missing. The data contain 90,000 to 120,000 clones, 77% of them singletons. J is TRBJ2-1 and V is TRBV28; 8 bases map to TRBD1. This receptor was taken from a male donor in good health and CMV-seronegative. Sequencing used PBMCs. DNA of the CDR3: TGTGCCAGCAGTTTATTCAGGGGGCGAAACAATGAGCAGTTCTTC. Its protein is CASSLFRGRNNEQFF. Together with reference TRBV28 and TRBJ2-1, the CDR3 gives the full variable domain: DVKVTQSSRYLVKRTGEKVFLECVQDMDHENMFWYRQDPGLGLRLIYFSYDVKMKEKGDIPEGYSVSREKKERFSLILESASTNQTSMYLCASSLFRGRNNEQFFGPGTRLTVL.